A single sample gave rise to the 19 T cell receptor beta chains below, sequenced in a study of PD-L1 blockade in urothelial cancer. Documented time point: pretreatment peripheral blood. Sequencing was performed with immunoSEQ multiplex PCR; in TCRdb, only in-frame clones are kept and a portion is missing. The table records tens of thousands of clones, nearly 85% of them present only once. The material was PBMCs, obtained around atezolizumab (anti-PD-L1) treatment. The receptors were sampled from a man aged 55 to 70 with urothelial cancer.

The chain links TRBV29-1 to TRBJ2-1; 11 bases fit TRBD2. CDR1 is SQVTM and CDR2 is ANQGSEA in the germline V gene. V trimming: 5 bases; J trimming: 0 bases; junction bases outside the gene matches: 0. This CDR3 spans 14 amino acids. As DNA, the CDR3 is TGCAGCGTTACTAGCGGGAGCTCCTACAATGAGCAGTTCTTC. Translating it yields CSVTSGSSYNEQFF.

This chain joins TRBV18 and TRBJ1-4, with 7 bases fitting TRBD1. The germline CDR1 and CDR2 sequences are KGHSH and LQKENI. V gave up 0 bases and J gave up 4 bases; unmatched junction bases: 2. This CDR3 is built from 15 residues. CDR3 in amino acids: CASSPPGQLNEKLFF. In DNA form, the CDR3 reads TGTGCCAGCTCACCACCGGGACAGCTTAATGAAAAACTGTTTTTT.

This clone was recorded a few times. The chain employs TRBV11-2 and TRBJ2-6; tentatively, D is TRBD1 (5 bases). The CDR3 is made up of 15 amino acids. V lost 5 bases to trimming and J lost 0 bases, with 8 bases between them. CDR1 is SGHAT and CDR2 is FQNNGV in the germline V gene. Written as DNA, the CDR3 is TGTGCCAGCAGCCCCCAGGGCTCTGGGGCCAACGTCCTGACTTTC. Protein: CASSPQGSGANVLTF.

The chain employs TRBV7-6 and TRBJ1-4, with D tentatively TRBD1 (6 bases). The CDR3 loop spans 16 amino acids. Germline CDR1 and CDR2: SGHVS and FNYEAQ. Trimming shortened V by 0 bases and J by 5 bases, and 13 bases separated the two germline ends. In nucleotides, the CDR3 is TGTGCCAGCAGCTTAGCGTTGGGGGGGACAAATGAAAAACTGTTTTTT. Encoded protein: CASSLALGGTNEKLFF.

The gene calls are TRBV12-1 and TRBJ2-7; TRBD2 is taken as the D call from the table, unchecked against the DNA. TRBV12-1 is labeled a pseudogene. This CDR3 region has 12 residues. In DNA form, the CDR3 reads TGTGCCAGCAGCCCGGGCTCCTACGAGCAGTACTTC. The encoded protein is CASSPGSYEQYF.

This chain uses TRBV4-1 with TRBJ2-7; D might be TRBD1 (6 bases). From germline, CDR1 is MGHRA and CDR2 YSYEKL. The CDR3 totals 14 residues. V lost 0 bases, J lost 2 bases, and 8 bases lay in between. In DNA form, the CDR3 reads TGCGCCAGCAGCCAAGAAGGGGGAACCTACGAGCAGTACTTC. Its translation is CASSQEGGTYEQYF.

The chain couples TRBV29-1 to TRBJ1-1, with a weak D call TRBD1 (5 bases). This CDR3 comprises 13 residues. Germline CDR1 is SQVTM and CDR2 is ANQGSEA. Trimming left V 3 bases short and J 5 bases short, with 13 bases between. The CDR3 reads CSVDRIGGTEAFF. Written as DNA, the CDR3 is TGCAGCGTTGACCGCATCGGGGGTACTGAAGCTTTCTTT.

This chain connects TRBV6-4 to TRBJ2-3, with 7 bases that match TRBD1. Germline V gene lookup returns CDR1 MRHNA and CDR2 SNTAGT. The ends lost 6 bases at V and 3 bases at J; junction bases unmatched: 12. The CDR3 runs to 16 residues. For the CDR3, the DNA is TGTGCCAGCAGCCTGACAGGGATTCAAGGAACAGATACGCAGTATTTT. Residues: CASSLTGIQGTDTQYF.

The chain carries TRBV4-2 and TRBJ2-2, with D maybe TRBD2 (6 bases). V lost 4 bases and J 7 bases, leaving 22 bases between the germline ends. CDR1 LGHNA and CDR2 YNFKEQ come from the germline V gene. CDR3 length: 17 amino acids. This chain's CDR3 is CASSRVTGTQSGGELFF. CDR3 in DNA: TGTGCCAGCAGCCGCGTAACCGGGACTCAGTCGGGCGGGGAGCTGTTTTTT.

The rearrangement uses TRBV27 and TRBJ2-1; the match to TRBD2 covers 8 bases. From germline, CDR1 is MNHEY and CDR2 SMNVEV (reference sequence). Germline trimming cut 2 bases from V and 1 base from J; bases unmatched to any gene: 1. This CDR3 is built from 15 residues. CDR3 bases: TGTGCCAGCAGTTTACGGGAGGGGTCCTACAATGAGCAGTTCTTC. Its translation is CASSLREGSYNEQFF.

The chain employs TRBV7-6 and TRBJ2-7; 7 bases map to TRBD1. The CDR3 covers 15 residues. Per germline, CDR1 SGHVS and CDR2 FNYEAQ. With 5 bases clipped from V and 3 bases from J, the junction kept 10 bases outside the gene matches. The CDR3 loop reads CASSPIRGPDYEQYF. The CDR3 DNA sequence: TGTGCCAGCAGCCCCATTAGGGGGCCAGACTACGAGCAGTACTTC.

The V call is TRBV27, the J call TRBJ1-1; no reliable D call. The ends were cut back, 6 bases at V and 4 bases at J, with 18 bases in the middle. CDR1 and CDR2 from the germline V gene are MNHEY and SMNVEV (reference sequence). CDR3 size: 15 residues. CDR3 in amino acids: CASSPGRGSSTEAFF. DNA for the CDR3: TGTGCCAGCAGCCCCGGACGGGGATCTAGCACTGAAGCTTTCTTT.

Written as DNA, the CDR3 is TGTGCCAGCAGCTTGGCTAGCAATCAGCCCCAGCATTTT. Translating gives CASSLASNQPQHF. The V gene is TRBV7-9, the J gene TRBJ1-5; D unclear. Looked up from germline, CDR1 is SEHNR and CDR2 is FQNEAQ (reference sequence). CDR3 length: 13 amino acids. Trimming took off 3 bases at V and 0 bases at J, with 3 bases between the two ends.

This clone was found once. This sequence joins TRBV6-1 and TRBJ2-7, with D unclear. From germline, CDR1 is MNHNS and CDR2 SASEGT. V was clipped by 5 bases and J by 3 bases, with 8 bases between them. This CDR3 has 12 residues. This CDR3 is CASSSPYYEQYF. The CDR3 coding sequence is TGTGCCAGCAGTTCACCCTACTACGAGCAGTACTTC.

CDR3 in DNA: TGTGCCAGCAGCTTAGTTAAAGCGGGAGGAGGGGATACGCAGTATTTT. Encoded protein: CASSLVKAGGGDTQYF. V is TRBV7-6 and J is TRBJ2-3; TRBD2 matches 9 bases. CDR1 is SGHVS, CDR2 FNYEAQ, per germline. With 1 base clipped from V and 6 bases from J, the junction kept 8 bases outside the gene matches. The CDR3 extends over 16 amino acids. The variable domain in full, completed from reference TRBV7-6 and TRBJ2-3, reads GAGVSQSPRYKVTKRGQDVALRCDPISGHVSLYWYRQALGQGPEFLTYFNYEAQQDKSGLPNDRFSAERPEGSISTLTIQRTEQRDSAMYRCASSLVKAGGGDTQYFGPGTRLTVL.

The rearrangement links TRBV6-5 to TRBJ2-5, with D perhaps TRBD1 (5 bases). In germline, CDR1 is MNHEY, CDR2 SVGAGI. Trimming pared 2 bases from V and 1 base from J, leaving 11 bases between. The CDR3 is 15 amino acids. In DNA form, the CDR3 reads TGTGCCAGCAGTTACGGGGCGAGAGCCCAAGAGACCCAGTACTTC. Its protein is CASSYGARAQETQYF.

This clone occurred once. The chain couples TRBV13 to TRBJ1-3, with 8 nucleotides matching TRBD1. With 1 base clipped from V and 2 bases from J, the junction kept 1 base outside the gene matches. This CDR3 contains 15 residues. Germline CDR1 reads PRHDT; CDR2 reads FYEKMQ (reference sequence). This chain's CDR3 is CASSLEDRAGNTIYF. Here the CDR3 DNA reads TGTGCCAGCAGCTTAGAGGACAGGGCTGGAAACACCATATATTTT.

The chain is built from TRBV6-6 and TRBJ2-5, with D perhaps TRBD1 (5 bases). The CDR3 has 15 residues. V gave up 7 bases and J gave up 2 bases, with 17 bases separating them. Germline lookup yields CDR1 MNHNY and CDR2 SVGAGI (reference sequence). The CDR3 loop reads CASNQGSVAQETQYF. For the CDR3, the DNA is TGTGCCAGCAATCAGGGATCCGTCGCGCAAGAGACCCAGTACTTC.

This chain connects TRBV19 to TRBJ2-1; 10 bases align to TRBD2. This CDR3 comprises 13 residues. CDR1 and CDR2 (germline): LNHDA, SQIVND (reference sequence). V lost 10 bases and J lost 4; bases outside the gene matches: 4. The CDR3 sequence is CANRTSGYNEQFF. CDR3 bases: TGTGCCAATCGGACTAGCGGATACAATGAGCAGTTCTTC.